This note documents a single T cell receptor (beta chain) sequence. Its antigen is undetermined. Germline assignment: CDR1 MNHEY and CDR2 SVGEGT. The germline V and J ends were trimmed by 2 bases and 0 bases, with 8 bases remaining between them. This CDR3 spans 15 amino acids. The data are from a study of T cell responses to AZD1222 COVID-19 vaccine. General study findings and limits: Repertoire collection took place solely once the T cell response had peaked. With two AZD1222 doses given, Spike-specific TCR breadth and depth both rose. Nearly half of the spike-specific TCRs reportedly recognize variant regions that carry no mutations. Only 5 to 7 individuals given AZD1222 were seropositive at baseline.

Only in-frame clones appear in the TCRdb table, and some are missing; sequencing was by immunoSEQ multiplex PCR. The sample lists about 200,000 clones; over 85% were seen once. This chain joins TRBV6-2 or TRBV6-3 and TRBJ1-3; a possible D gene is TRBD1 (6 bases). This clonotype was sampled from an adult who received the MenACWY meningococcal vaccine as a control. Specimen: peripheral blood, collected 28 days after the second dose of the MenACWY control vaccine. The CDR3 bases are TGTGCCAGCAGTTACGGGGGCTTCTCTGGAAACACCATATATTTT. Translation gives CASSYGGFSGNTIYF.